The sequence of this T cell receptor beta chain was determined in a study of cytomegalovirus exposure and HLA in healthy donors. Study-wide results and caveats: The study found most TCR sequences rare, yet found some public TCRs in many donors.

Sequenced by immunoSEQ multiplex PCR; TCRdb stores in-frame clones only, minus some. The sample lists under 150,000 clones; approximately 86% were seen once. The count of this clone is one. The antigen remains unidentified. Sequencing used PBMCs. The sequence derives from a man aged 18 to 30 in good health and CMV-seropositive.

The CDR3 region is CATSSGTRYGRYEQFF. Written as DNA, the CDR3 is TGTGCCACTTCCTCCGGGACTAGGTACGGCCGATATGAGCAGTTCTTC. The rearrangement joins TRBV28 to TRBJ2-1, with 8 bases lining up with TRBD2. The junction had 19 bases not matched to a gene; V was cut back by 10 bases and J by 8 bases. Germline lookup yields CDR1 MDHEN and CDR2 SYDVKM. The CDR3 covers 16 residues.